One and the same sample provided the 17 T cell receptor beta chains below, sequenced in a study of regulatory T cells in long-lasting Graves disease. Time point indicated: persistent/refractory GD, antithyroid drugs over 5 years with positive TRAb. PBMC RNA was the source of the TCR library. Researchers made TCR beta libraries by using iRepertoire HTBI primers and running Arm-PCR on CDR3 regions. TCRdb processed the multiplex PCR reads anew with MiXCR; each CDR3 protein has one entry. This sample has 400,000 to 500,000 distinct CDR3 sequences; roughly 21% occur once, and the top ten carry roughly 7.7%. Sequences were derived from peripheral blood mononuclear cells (PBMCs), sampled when the disease was refractory, from a patient treated with antithyroid drugs. Receptors originate from a female donor with Graves disease.

There are a few counts of this clonotype. V usage is TRBV7-6 and J usage is TRBJ1-1; the D gene is possibly TRBD1 (6 bases). The CDR3 has 16 residues. V was pared by 5 bases and J by 0 bases, with 16 bases between. Germline loops: CDR1 SGHVS, CDR2 FNYEAQ. The CDR3 region has the DNA TGTGCCAGCAGCAGATCCCTGGGGGCCTTGAACACTGAAGCTTTCTTT. Amino acid sequence: CASSRSLGALNTEAFF.

This clonotype was seen ten or more times. The V and J genes are TRBV28 and TRBJ2-7; no definite D call. Trimming removed 5 bases at V and 6 bases at J, with 17 bases between. Looked up from germline, CDR1 is MDHEN and CDR2 is SYDVKM. This CDR3 has 14 residues. CDR3 loop: CASSPERYFSEQYF. The CDR3 bases are TGTGCCAGCAGTCCCGAGAGGTACTTTAGCGAGCAGTACTTC.

This clonotype has just a few counts. This sequence joins TRBV12-3 or TRBV12-4 and TRBJ1-3; 8 nucleotides match TRBD1. The V segment lost 7 bases and the J segment 4 bases; nucleotides outside the gene matches: 12. The CDR3 has 16 residues. Written as DNA, the CDR3 is TGTGCCAGCAACCCACAGGGGGGCGCGAGCGGAAACACCATATATTTT. As protein: CASNPQGGASGNTIYF.

Only a few counts were recorded for this clonotype. This chain connects TRBV4-1 to TRBJ1-6; 9 bases fit TRBD1. CDR1 is MGHRA and CDR2 is YSYEKL in the germline V gene. CDR3 size: 16 residues. J was trimmed by 2 bases and V by 4 bases; bases with no gene match: 3. The CDR3: CASSPGQGTYNSPLHF. In DNA form, the CDR3 reads TGCGCCAGCAGCCCGGGACAGGGAACCTATAATTCACCCCTCCACTTT.

This clonotype turned up a few times. This chain links TRBV27 with TRBJ1-1; D is possibly TRBD1 (5 bases). The CDR3 has 13 residues. Germline assignment: CDR1 MNHEY and CDR2 SMNVEV (reference sequence). Trimming removed 4 bases from V and 3 bases from J, with 9 bases in between. CDR3 bases: TGTGCCAGCAGTTCGGGGACTTACACTGAAGCTTTCTTT. It translates to CASSSGTYTEAFF.

The gene calls are TRBV4-1 and TRBJ1-5; maybe TRBD1 (5 bases). Trimming left V 1 base short and J 2 bases short, with 12 bases between. Germline V gives CDR1 MGHRA, CDR2 YSYEKL. This CDR3 comprises 16 residues. CDR3 residues: CASSQVVQAGNQPQHF. DNA of the CDR3: TGCGCCAGCAGCCAAGTGGTACAGGCAGGCAATCAGCCCCAGCATTTT.

This rearrangement joins TRBV3-1 to TRBJ1-4; no firm D call. CDR1 LGHDT and CDR2 YNNKEL come from the germline V gene (reference sequence). V was shortened by 4 bases and J by 8 bases, with 14 bases between the two germline ends. The CDR3 is 14 residues long. CDR3 nucleotide sequence: TGTGCCAGCAGCCTCCAAGGGCCCGGAGAAAAACTGTTTTTT. This codes for CASSLQGPGEKLFF.

This clonotype was counted at least ten times. The chain recombines TRBV11-2 with TRBJ1-6, with unresolved D. This CDR3 region has 14 residues. Germline loops: CDR1 SGHAT, CDR2 FQNNGV. V was clipped by 0 bases and J by 9 bases, with 9 bases between them. CDR3 DNA sequence: TGTGCCAGCAGCTTAGATTCCCGCGGTTCACCCCTCCACTTT. Its protein product is CASSLDSRGSPLHF.

In its sample, this clonotype was seen a few times. The chain links TRBV5-6 to TRBJ1-6; 9 positions agree with TRBD1. The CDR3 consists of 15 residues. The germline V gene encodes CDR1 SGHDT and CDR2 YYEEEE. V lost 3 bases to trimming and J lost 8 bases; unmatched junction nucleotides: 6. The CDR3 coding sequence is TGTGCCAGCAGCTGGGGGACAGGGATGGATTCACCCCTCCACTTT. Translating it yields CASSWGTGMDSPLHF.

Points on this clonotype: A read error is possible here, since a much larger clone lies one base away. The chain combines TRBV19 with TRBJ1-2, with 7 bases that match TRBD1. The germline V gene has CDR1 LNHDA and CDR2 SQIVND (reference sequence). CDR3 length equals 15 residues. DNA of the CDR3: TGTGCCGGTAGCCTTGACGAATCAGGGGGTTATGGCTACACCTTC. Protein sequence: CAGSLDESGGYGYTF.

This clonotype was picked up many times. The chain uses TRBV2 and TRBJ1-2; the match to TRBD1 covers 8 bases. The V gene's germline CDR1 is SNHLY and CDR2 FYNNEI. The length of the CDR3 is 16 residues. The V gene end was trimmed by 4 bases and the J gene end by 0 bases; junction bases not matched to a gene: 7. CDR3 sequence: CASSASGTGPNYGYTF. CDR3 sequence (DNA): TGTGCCAGCAGTGCCTCCGGGACAGGCCCTAACTATGGCTACACCTTC.

This clonotype was found many times. The chain couples TRBV12-3 or TRBV12-4 to TRBJ2-4; a weak D match, TRBD1 (5 bases). Trimming took 7 bases from V and 5 from J, leaving 12 bases between them. The CDR3 has 13 amino acids. The CDR3 nucleotides read TGTGCCAGCACCGGCACGACAGAAAACATTCAGTACTTC. Amino acids: CASTGTTENIQYF.

This clonotype was recorded only once. The J gene is TRBJ1-2, the V gene TRBV5-6; TRBD1 might be the D (6 bases). Germline CDR1 SGHDT, CDR2 YYEEEE. Trimming pared 4 bases from V and 3 bases from J, leaving 16 bases between. The CDR3 is made up of 15 amino acids. DNA of the CDR3: TGTGCCAGCAGCCTCTGGGGAGGGGGGCACTATGGCTACACCTTC. This gives the protein CASSLWGGGHYGYTF.

This clonotype was observed a few times. The gene calls are TRBV29-1 and TRBJ2-2, with a tentative D call TRBD1 (5 bases). V was clipped by 7 bases and J by 1 base, with 13 bases between them. Germline values: CDR1 SQVTM, CDR2 ANQGSEA. The CDR3 has 14 residues. CDR3 in amino acids: CSALETGNTGELFF. The CDR3 bases are TGCAGCGCCCTAGAAACAGGGAACACCGGGGAGCTGTTTTTT.

V is TRBV24-1 and J is TRBJ2-5; 13 bases are a match to TRBD2. V lost 4 bases, J lost 7 bases, and 5 bases stayed unmatched. Germline CDR1 and CDR2: KGHDR and SFDVKD. The CDR3 consists of 15 residues. CDR3: CATSDNRLAGGTQYF. For the CDR3, the DNA is TGTGCCACCAGTGACAATCGACTAGCGGGAGGGACCCAGTACTTC.

This clonotype was detected a few times. CDR3 amino acids: CASSVTSGNTGELFF. CDR3 DNA: TGTGCCAGCAGTGTCACTAGCGGCAACACCGGGGAGCTGTTTTTT. The chain joins TRBV6-1 to TRBJ2-2; 8 bases fit TRBD2. Germline loops: CDR1 MNHNS, CDR2 SASEGT. CDR3 length: 15 residues. Trimming cost V 4 bases and J 2 bases; bases outside gene matches: 3.

This clonotype was seen a few times. V is TRBV7-8 and J is TRBJ1-6; perhaps TRBD1 as D (5 bases). V lost 1 base to trimming and J lost 7 bases, with 14 bases between them. This CDR3 contains 16 residues. Germline assignment: CDR1 SGHVS and CDR2 FQNEAQ. CDR3 region: CASSLGGQGTNSPLHF. CDR3 coding DNA: TGTGCCAGCAGCTTAGGAGGTCAGGGAACAAATTCACCCCTCCACTTT.